This entry concerns a single TCR beta chain. These data originate in a study of T cells in Graves' hyperthyroidism and ophthalmopathy. There were TCR beta CDR3 regions amplified from RNA transcripts. The HTBI primer set served for first-round RT-PCR of the TCR CDR3. Via MiXCR, TCRdb re-called the multiplex PCR reads, giving one row per CDR3 protein. The table lists fewer than 550,000 distinct CDR3 sequences, around a sixth of them singletons. The sequencing input was blood. The source of this sequence is a young woman with Graves' hyperthyroidism.

CDR3 sequence reads: CASSQEMLGLSETQYF. CDR3 in DNA: TGCGCCAGCAGCCAAGAAATGTTGGGACTTTCAGAGACCCAGTACTTC. V usage is TRBV4-1 and J usage is TRBJ2-5; possible D gene TRBD2, 6 bases. Germline values: CDR1 MGHRA, CDR2 YSYEKL. This CDR3 region has 16 residues. V was cut by 0 bases and J by 4 bases, with 15 bases left in between.